This T cell receptor beta chain is drawn from a study of T cell responses to AZD1222 COVID-19 vaccine. Study-wide findings and caveats: Most donors were white British, females outnumbered males, and clonal diversity was possibly underestimated. Spike-specific TCR breadth and depth both grew after two AZD1222 doses. Among those given AZD1222, only 5 to 7 were seropositive at baseline.

Germline trimming cut 0 bases from V and 2 bases from J; bases unmatched to any gene: 4. The CDR3 spans 15 residues. Germline CDR1 and CDR2: GTSNPN and SVGIG (reference sequence). Turning to this clone: The antigen is not known.

Repertoires were generated with immunoSEQ multiplex PCR, while TCRdb's copy carries only in-frame clones and drops some. Found here are 150,000 to 200,000 clones, 88% of them singletons; the top ten hold more than 9%. The origin of this receptor is an adult who received the AZD1222 COVID-19 vaccine. The rearrangement links TRBV30 to TRBJ2-1, with 7 nucleotides matching TRBD1. Sequences were derived from peripheral blood, sampled 28 days after the second AZD1222 dose. Here the CDR3 DNA reads TGTGCCTGGAGTGTACGGACAGGTACCTACAATGAGCAGTTCTTC. Translation: CAWSVRTGTYNEQFF.